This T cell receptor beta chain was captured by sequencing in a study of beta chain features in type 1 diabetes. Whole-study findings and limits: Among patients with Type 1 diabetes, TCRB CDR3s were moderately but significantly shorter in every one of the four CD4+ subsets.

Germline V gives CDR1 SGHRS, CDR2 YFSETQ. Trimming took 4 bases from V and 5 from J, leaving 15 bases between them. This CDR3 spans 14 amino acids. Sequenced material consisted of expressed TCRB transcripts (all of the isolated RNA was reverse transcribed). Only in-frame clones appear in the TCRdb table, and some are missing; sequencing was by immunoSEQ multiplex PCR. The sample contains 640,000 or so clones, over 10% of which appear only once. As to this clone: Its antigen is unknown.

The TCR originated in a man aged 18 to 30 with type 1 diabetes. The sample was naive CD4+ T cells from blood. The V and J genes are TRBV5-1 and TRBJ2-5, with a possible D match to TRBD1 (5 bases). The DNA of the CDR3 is TGCGCCAGCAGCGCCGGACCGACAGAGGAGACCCAGTACTTC. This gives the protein CASSAGPTEETQYF.